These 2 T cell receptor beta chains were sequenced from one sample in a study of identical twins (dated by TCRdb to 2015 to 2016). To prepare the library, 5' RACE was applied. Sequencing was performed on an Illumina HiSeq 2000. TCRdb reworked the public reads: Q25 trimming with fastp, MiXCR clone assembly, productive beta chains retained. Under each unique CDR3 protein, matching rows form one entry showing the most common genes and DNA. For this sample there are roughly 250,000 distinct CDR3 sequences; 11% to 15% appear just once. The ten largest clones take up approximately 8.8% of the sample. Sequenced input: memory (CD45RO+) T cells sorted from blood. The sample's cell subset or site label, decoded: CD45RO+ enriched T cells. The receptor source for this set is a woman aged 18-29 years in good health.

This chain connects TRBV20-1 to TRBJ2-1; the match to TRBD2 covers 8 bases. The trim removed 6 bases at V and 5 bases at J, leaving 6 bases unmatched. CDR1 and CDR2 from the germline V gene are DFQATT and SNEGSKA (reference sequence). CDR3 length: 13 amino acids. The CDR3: CSAQLAADNEQFF. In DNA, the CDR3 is TGCAGTGCGCAACTAGCGGCCGACAATGAGCAGTTCTTC.

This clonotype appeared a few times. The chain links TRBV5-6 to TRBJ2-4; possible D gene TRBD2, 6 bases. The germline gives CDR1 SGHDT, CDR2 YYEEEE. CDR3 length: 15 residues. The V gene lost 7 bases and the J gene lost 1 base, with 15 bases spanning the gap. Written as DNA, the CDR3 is TGTGCCAGCGCAACTCGACGGGAGGCCAAAAACATTCAGTACTTC. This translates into CASATRREAKNIQYF. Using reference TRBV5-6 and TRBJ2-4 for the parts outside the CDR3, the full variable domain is DAGVTQSPTHLIKTRGQQVTLRCSPKSGHDTVSWYQQALGQGPQFIFQYYEEEERQRGNFPDRFSGHQFPNYSSELNVNALLLGDSALYLCASATRREAKNIQYFGAGTRLSVL.